These T cell receptor beta chains were read from a single sample in a study of blood T cell repertoires in COVID-19. This table comes from immunoSEQ multiplex PCR, and its TCRdb copy is limited to in-frame clones, with some not included. The table records around 190,000 clones, roughly 81% of them present only once. Specimen: peripheral blood. Receptors originate from a woman aged 35 to 49 with COVID-19, enrolled during active disease. Both conserved end residues are part of each CDR3. D genes are given only for firm matches. Clone size is given for some rows only: seen once, a few or many times, or a class if the clone is expanded.

abundance: NA; d_gene: TRBD2; len: 15; j_gene: TRBJ2-7; v_gene: TRBV7-3; CDR3nt: TGTGCCAGCAGCTTAACGGCTAGCGGTTTATCGGAGCAGTACTTC; CDR3aa: CASSLTASGLSEQYF
abundance: few; d_gene: NA; len: 12; j_gene: TRBJ1-3; v_gene: TRBV2; CDR3nt: TGTGCCAGCACGGCGGCTGGAAACACCATATATTTT; CDR3aa: CASTAAGNTIYF
abundance: NA; d_gene: NA; len: 13; j_gene: TRBJ1-1; v_gene: TRBV7-9; CDR3nt: TGTGCCAGCAGCCGTAGACAGGACGCTGAAGCTTTCTTT; CDR3aa: CASSRRQDAEAFF
abundance: NA; d_gene: NA; len: 14; j_gene: TRBJ2-7; v_gene: TRBV5-1; CDR3nt: TGCGCCAGCAGCTGGGGTGGGAGCTCCTACGAGCAGTACTTC; CDR3aa: CASSWGGSSYEQYF
abundance: NA; d_gene: NA; len: 14; j_gene: TRBJ2-3; v_gene: TRBV27; CDR3nt: TGTGCCAGCAGTTTTCGTCAGGAGGGAGATACGCAGTATTTT; CDR3aa: CASSFRQEGDTQYF
abundance: NA; d_gene: TRBD1; len: 15; j_gene: TRBJ1-5; v_gene: TRBV15; CDR3nt: TGTGCCACCAGCAGAGGGACAGGGAGCAATCAGCCCCAGCATTTT; CDR3aa: CATSRGTGSNQPQHF
abundance: NA; d_gene: NA; len: 13; j_gene: TRBJ1-1; v_gene: TRBV5-8; CDR3nt: TGTGCCAGCAGTGCAGGCTTGAACACTGAAGCTTTCTTT; CDR3aa: CASSAGLNTEAFF
abundance: NA; d_gene: NA; len: 14; j_gene: TRBJ2-5; v_gene: TRBV18; CDR3nt: TGTGCCAGCTCACGGCAGGGCGGACAAGAGACCCAGTACTTC; CDR3aa: CASSRQGGQETQYF
abundance: NA; d_gene: NA; len: 15; j_gene: TRBJ1-1; v_gene: TRBV4-1; CDR3nt: TGCGCCAGCAGCCAAGACCCTGGGCTTAACACTGAAGCTTTCTTT; CDR3aa: CASSQDPGLNTEAFF
abundance: once; d_gene: TRBD1; len: 13; j_gene: TRBJ1-5; v_gene: TRBV28; CDR3nt: TGTGCCGGAGGAGGGACAGGTAATCAGCCCCAGCATTTT; CDR3aa: CAGGGTGNQPQHF
abundance: NA; d_gene: NA; len: 15; j_gene: TRBJ1-5; v_gene: TRBV7-8; CDR3nt: TGTGCCAGCAGCGGACGGGATTATAGCAATCAGCCCCAGCATTTT; CDR3aa: CASSGRDYSNQPQHF
abundance: NA; d_gene: TRBD2; len: 20; j_gene: TRBJ2-2; v_gene: TRBV4-1; CDR3nt: TGCGCCAGCAGCCAAGGAGGGCGACTAGCGGGAGATGGGGGAACCGGGGAGCTGTTTTTT; CDR3aa: CASSQGGRLAGDGGTGELFF
abundance: NA; d_gene: NA; len: 16; j_gene: TRBJ1-1; v_gene: TRBV30; CDR3nt: TGTGCCTGGAGTATACCGTGGGGGGGGAGGTACACTGAAGCTTTCTTT; CDR3aa: CAWSIPWGGRYTEAFF
abundance: NA; d_gene: TRBD2; len: 12; j_gene: TRBJ2-2; v_gene: TRBV24-1; CDR3nt: TGTGCCACGCGGGAGTACACCGGGGAGCTGTTTTTT; CDR3aa: CATREYTGELFF
abundance: NA; d_gene: NA; len: 16; j_gene: TRBJ1-1; v_gene: TRBV15; CDR3nt: TGTGCCACCAGCAGAGATCTTACAGGGTTTGTTACTGAAGCTTTCTTT; CDR3aa: CATSRDLTGFVTEAFF
abundance: NA; d_gene: NA; len: 13; j_gene: TRBJ2-7; v_gene: TRBV7-9; CDR3nt: TGTGCCAGCAGCTTAACGCCAGGGTGGGAGCAGTACTTC; CDR3aa: CASSLTPGWEQYF
abundance: NA; d_gene: NA; len: 14; j_gene: TRBJ2-2; v_gene: TRBV5-5; CDR3nt: TGTGCCAGCAGGACGGGACAAAACACCGGGGAGCTGTTTTTT; CDR3aa: CASRTGQNTGELFF
abundance: NA; d_gene: NA; len: 12; j_gene: TRBJ1-2; v_gene: TRBV30; CDR3nt: TGTGCCTGGAGTGACGGGGGTGTGGGCTACACCTTC; CDR3aa: CAWSDGGVGYTF
abundance: NA; d_gene: NA; len: 12; j_gene: TRBJ1-4; v_gene: TRBV7-8; CDR3nt: TGTGCCAGCAGCTCGGAGCATGAAAAACTGTTTTTT; CDR3aa: CASSSEHEKLFF
abundance: many; d_gene: NA; len: 13; j_gene: TRBJ2-5; v_gene: TRBV7-9; CDR3nt: TGTGCCAGCAGCTTCTCACCCTCCACGGGCCAGTACTTC; CDR3aa: CASSFSPSTGQYF
abundance: NA; d_gene: NA; len: 15; j_gene: TRBJ1-5; v_gene: TRBV5-6; CDR3nt: TGTGCCAGCAGCTTGGGGCAGGCCCGTAATCAGCCCCAGCATTTT; CDR3aa: CASSLGQARNQPQHF
abundance: once; d_gene: NA; len: 12; j_gene: TRBJ1-1; v_gene: TRBV7-9; CDR3nt: TGTGCCAGCAGCTTAATTAGAAATGAAGCTTTCTTT; CDR3aa: CASSLIRNEAFF
abundance: NA; d_gene: TRBD2; len: 17; j_gene: TRBJ2-3; v_gene: TRBV7-3; CDR3nt: TGTGCCAGCAGCTTAACTTCGGTGCGGGGGGGCACAGATACGCAGTATTTT; CDR3aa: CASSLTSVRGGTDTQYF
abundance: NA; d_gene: NA; len: 13; j_gene: TRBJ1-2; v_gene: TRBV28; CDR3nt: TGTGCCAGCAGGATGCTCGAAGCTGGTGGCTACACCTTC; CDR3aa: CASRMLEAGGYTF
abundance: NA; d_gene: TRBD1; len: 14; j_gene: TRBJ1-1; v_gene: TRBV2; CDR3nt: TGTGCCAGCATCCTGGACAGGGCGAGGACTGAAGCTTTCTTT; CDR3aa: CASILDRARTEAFF
abundance: NA; d_gene: TRBD1; len: 16; j_gene: TRBJ1-6; v_gene: TRBV27; CDR3nt: TGTGCCAGCAGTCAACGGACAGGGTACAATAATTCACCCCTCCACTTT; CDR3aa: CASSQRTGYNNSPLHF
abundance: NA; d_gene: TRBD1; len: 14; j_gene: TRBJ1-5; v_gene: TRBV30; CDR3nt: TGTGCCTGGGCGGGACAGGGGGGGAATCAGCCCCAGCATTTT; CDR3aa: CAWAGQGGNQPQHF
abundance: NA; d_gene: TRBD1; len: 16; j_gene: TRBJ2-1; v_gene: TRBV7-9; CDR3nt: TGTGCCAGCAGCTCTCTCGGGACAGGGGTTTCAAATGAGCAGTTCTTC; CDR3aa: CASSSLGTGVSNEQFF
abundance: NA; d_gene: TRBD1; len: 13; j_gene: TRBJ1-2; v_gene: TRBV28; CDR3nt: TGTGCCAGCAGTCCACGGGACAGCCATGGCTACACCTTC; CDR3aa: CASSPRDSHGYTF
abundance: NA; d_gene: TRBD2; len: 16; j_gene: TRBJ2-2; v_gene: TRBV2; CDR3nt: TGTGCCAGCACTGGACTAGCGGGAGCTGACACCGGGGAGCTGTTTTTT; CDR3aa: CASTGLAGADTGELFF
abundance: NA; d_gene: NA; len: 13; j_gene: TRBJ1-1; v_gene: TRBV14; CDR3nt: TGTGCCAGCAGCCGAGGCTGGGACACTGAAGCTTTCTTT; CDR3aa: CASSRGWDTEAFF
abundance: NA; d_gene: TRBD1; len: 17; j_gene: TRBJ1-4; v_gene: TRBV6-2/TRBV6-3; CDR3nt: TGTGCCAGCAGTTACTCGATCCGGGACAGCAATAATGAAAAACTGTTTTTT; CDR3aa: CASSYSIRDSNNEKLFF
abundance: NA; d_gene: TRBD1; len: 22; j_gene: TRBJ2-3; v_gene: TRBV27; CDR3nt: TGTGCCAGCAGTTTACGCCCACCGGTTCCGACCCTACCGGGACAGGGACCAGATACGCAGTATTTT; CDR3aa: CASSLRPPVPTLPGQGPDTQYF
abundance: NA; d_gene: NA; len: 13; j_gene: TRBJ2-1; v_gene: TRBV11-2; CDR3nt: TGTGCCAGCAGCATGGGCCCACACAATGAGCAGTTCTTC; CDR3aa: CASSMGPHNEQFF
abundance: NA; d_gene: NA; len: 18; j_gene: TRBJ1-4; v_gene: TRBV5-6; CDR3nt: TGTGCCAGCAGCTCCAAATTATTGACAACTAGGACTAATGAAAAACTGTTTTTT; CDR3aa: CASSSKLLTTRTNEKLFF
abundance: once; d_gene: NA; len: 15; j_gene: TRBJ2-6; v_gene: TRBV6-5; CDR3nt: TGTGCCAGCAGTCAACAGCTCTCTGGGGCCAACGTCCTGACTTTC; CDR3aa: CASSQQLSGANVLTF
abundance: NA; d_gene: NA; len: 14; j_gene: TRBJ2-3; v_gene: TRBV6-1; CDR3nt: TGTGCCAGCAGTGACCGTCTTTTCACAGATACGCAGTATTTT; CDR3aa: CASSDRLFTDTQYF
abundance: NA; d_gene: TRBD1; len: 19; j_gene: TRBJ1-2; v_gene: TRBV7-9; CDR3nt: TGTGCCAGCAGTTCAAGAGGGACAGGGTCCCCCCCGCGTGACTATGGCTACACCTTC; CDR3aa: CASSSRGTGSPPRDYGYTF
abundance: once; d_gene: NA; len: 10; j_gene: TRBJ1-2; v_gene: TRBV7-9; CDR3nt: TGTGCCACCGGGGTCCGGGGCTACACCTTC; CDR3aa: CATGVRGYTF
abundance: once; d_gene: NA; len: 13; j_gene: TRBJ1-2; v_gene: TRBV30; CDR3nt: TGTGCATCCGAGACTGAAATAGGCTATGGCTACACCTTC; CDR3aa: CASETEIGYGYTF
abundance: NA; d_gene: TRBD2; len: 15; j_gene: TRBJ2-1; v_gene: TRBV5-1; CDR3nt: TGCGCCAGCAGCTTAGGGGGTAGCGGGAGTAATGGGCAGTTCTTC; CDR3aa: CASSLGGSGSNGQFF
abundance: few; d_gene: NA; len: 13; j_gene: TRBJ1-2; v_gene: TRBV6-5; CDR3nt: TGTGCCAGCAGCCGGTCGGGGAACTATGGCTACACCTTC; CDR3aa: CASSRSGNYGYTF
abundance: NA; d_gene: TRBD1; len: 13; j_gene: TRBJ1-1; v_gene: TRBV11-3; CDR3nt: TGTGCCAGCAGCTATCAGGGGGGCACTGAAGCTTTCTTT; CDR3aa: CASSYQGGTEAFF
abundance: NA; d_gene: NA; len: 14; j_gene: TRBJ1-5; v_gene: TRBV4-2; CDR3nt: TGTGCCAGCAGCCATACGGGTAGCAATCAGCCCCAGCATTTT; CDR3aa: CASSHTGSNQPQHF
abundance: NA; d_gene: TRBD1; len: 15; j_gene: TRBJ1-1; v_gene: TRBV10-3; CDR3nt: TGTGCCATCAGTGAGTCGGGACAGGGTGCCACTGAAGCTTTCTTT; CDR3aa: CAISESGQGATEAFF
abundance: few; d_gene: NA; len: 13; j_gene: TRBJ2-1; v_gene: TRBV28; CDR3nt: TGTGCCAGCTTGGGGGGTGGCTACAATGAGCAGTTCTTC; CDR3aa: CASLGGGYNEQFF
abundance: NA; d_gene: TRBD1; len: 16; j_gene: TRBJ1-2; v_gene: TRBV11-2; CDR3nt: TGTGCCAGCAGCTTGAGACGGGACAGGGGCAACTATGGCTACACCTTC; CDR3aa: CASSLRRDRGNYGYTF
abundance: few; d_gene: NA; len: 14; j_gene: TRBJ2-7; v_gene: TRBV5-4; CDR3nt: TGTGCCAGCAGCCGGGAAAACCGCCGGTACGAGCAGTACTTC; CDR3aa: CASSRENRRYEQYF
abundance: NA; d_gene: TRBD1; len: 12; j_gene: TRBJ1-2; v_gene: TRBV15; CDR3nt: TGTGCCACCAGCGGACAGGGGTACGGCTACACCTTC; CDR3aa: CATSGQGYGYTF
abundance: NA; d_gene: TRBD2; len: 16; j_gene: TRBJ2-7; v_gene: TRBV4-2; CDR3nt: TGTGCCAGCAGCCAGCCCACCCCCAGCGGGAGGAGCGAGCAGTACTTC; CDR3aa: CASSQPTPSGRSEQYF
abundance: NA; d_gene: TRBD2; len: 15; j_gene: TRBJ2-1; v_gene: TRBV2; CDR3nt: TGTGCCAGCAGAAGAGCGGGAGGCTCCTACAATGAGCAGTTCTTC; CDR3aa: CASRRAGGSYNEQFF
abundance: NA; d_gene: NA; len: 12; j_gene: TRBJ2-2; v_gene: TRBV11-1; CDR3nt: TGTGCCAGCAAAGGGGGCACCGGGGAGCTGTTTTTT; CDR3aa: CASKGGTGELFF
abundance: NA; d_gene: TRBD1; len: 17; j_gene: TRBJ1-1; v_gene: TRBV7-9; CDR3nt: TGTGCCAGCAGCTTAGCCGGGACAGGCCTCCGGAACACTGAAGCTTTCTTT; CDR3aa: CASSLAGTGLRNTEAFF
abundance: NA; d_gene: TRBD2; len: 16; j_gene: TRBJ2-7; v_gene: TRBV5-1; CDR3nt: TGCGCCAGCAGCTTGGCCGGAGCGGGGAGCTCCTACGAGCAGTACTTC; CDR3aa: CASSLAGAGSSYEQYF
abundance: NA; d_gene: TRBD2; len: 16; j_gene: TRBJ2-1; v_gene: TRBV27; CDR3nt: TGTGCCAGCAGTTTATTACTAGCGGGAGTAGACAATGAGCAGTTCTTC; CDR3aa: CASSLLLAGVDNEQFF
abundance: NA; d_gene: NA; len: 15; j_gene: TRBJ1-5; v_gene: TRBV27; CDR3nt: TGTGCCAGCAGCCGGAACCTACAGGAGAATCAGCCCCAGCATTTT; CDR3aa: CASSRNLQENQPQHF